These T cell receptor beta chains were read from a single sample in a study of blood T cell repertoires in COVID-19. Libraries were prepared by immunoSEQ multiplex PCR; TCRdb keeps only in-frame clonotypes and omits some of them. The repertoire consists of fewer than 110,000 clones, with 80% to 85% occurring once and the leading ten covering approximately 4.1%. Input material: peripheral blood. The source of these receptors is a human donor in a cohort sampled during active COVID-19. The CDR3 runs from the conserved cysteine through the conserved F or W. D genes are given only for firm matches. Size tells how often a clone was seen (once, few, many) or the class of an expanded clone, and some rows leave it out.

v_call,d_call,clone_size,j_call,cdr3_nt,cdr3_aa
TRBV16,-,-,TRBJ1-2,TGTGCCAGCAGCCCCTCAGGGGTGCCCCGGGACTACACCTTC,CASSPSGVPRDYTF
TRBV2,-,-,TRBJ2-6,TGTGCCAGCAGGACAATCGACGTCCTGACTTTC,CASRTIDVLTF
TRBV5-1,TRBD2,-,TRBJ2-7,TGCGCCAGCAGGGGACTAGCGGGAAACGAGCAGTACTTC,CASRGLAGNEQYF
TRBV7-2,-,-,TRBJ2-1,TGTGCCAGCAGCTTGGGAAGGGGCTCCTACAATGAGCAGTTCTTC,CASSLGRGSYNEQFF
TRBV19,TRBD1,-,TRBJ1-1,TGTGCCAGTAGTATAACAGGGGTGATAAACACTGAAGCTTTCTTT,CASSITGVINTEAFF
TRBV11-3,-,-,TRBJ2-2,TGTGCCAGCAGCTTAAGAGGCGGGGAGCTGTTTTTT,CASSLRGGELFF
TRBV7-2,TRBD2,-,TRBJ2-7,TGTGCCAGCAGCGGACTAGCGGGAGGGTCCTACGAGCAGTACTTC,CASSGLAGGSYEQYF
TRBV5-4,TRBD2,-,TRBJ2-1,TGTGCCAGCAGCATCGGGAGGCCCTCCTACAATGAGCAGTTCTTC,CASSIGRPSYNEQFF
TRBV19,-,-,TRBJ2-7,TGTGCCAGTAGAATCAGGACAGATTCCTACGAGCAGTACTTC,CASRIRTDSYEQYF
TRBV24-1,TRBD2,many,TRBJ2-1,TGTGCCACCAGTGACCCGGATTTAGCGGGTTTTAACAATGAGCAGTTCTTC,CATSDPDLAGFNNEQFF
TRBV4-2,TRBD2,-,TRBJ2-3,TGTGCCAGCAGCCCGGCGGGGGGTACCTATACAAGCACAGATACGCAGTATTTT,CASSPAGGTYTSTDTQYF
TRBV2,-,-,TRBJ2-1,TGTGCCAGCAGTGAAGCGCGGCAGGGGACGTTCTTC,CASSEARQGTFF
TRBV29-1,TRBD1,-,TRBJ1-1,TGCAGCGGCATGGGACAGGGGATCACTGAAGCTTTCTTT,CSGMGQGITEAFF
TRBV21-1,-,-,TRBJ1-2,TGTGCCAGCAGCAAACTGGGGGGGGATGGCTACACCTTC,CASSKLGGDGYTF
TRBV11-3,-,-,TRBJ2-1,TGTGCCAGCAGCCCCGGAGGGCCCTACAATGAGCAGTTCTTC,CASSPGGPYNEQFF
TRBV30,TRBD1,-,TRBJ1-5,TGTGCCTGGAGACAGGGGGATCAGCCCCAGCATTTT,CAWRQGDQPQHF
TRBV9,TRBD1,-,TRBJ1-2,TGTGCCAGCAGCGTTGGACAGGGGGTCGGTGGCTACACCTTC,CASSVGQGVGGYTF
TRBV21-1,-,-,TRBJ2-5,TGTGCCAGCAGCAATCTAGCGGGAGGAGGTGAGACCCAGTACTTC,CASSNLAGGGETQYF
TRBV28,-,-,TRBJ1-1,TGTGCCAGCAGTTGGGTAGTGGGCAGGGCGGAAACTGAAGCTTTCTTT,CASSWVVGRAETEAFF
TRBV12-3/TRBV12-4,-,-,TRBJ2-1,TGTGCCAGCAGTTTGCCCCCTAGTGAGCAGTTCTTC,CASSLPPSEQFF
TRBV5-1,TRBD2,few,TRBJ2-7,TGCGCCAGCAGCTTGGCCACGCGAGCGGGAGGGTTCGAGCAGTACTTC,CASSLATRAGGFEQYF
TRBV30,-,-,TRBJ2-5,TGTGCCTGGAGTACTCGGGAGACCCAGTACTTC,CAWSTRETQYF
TRBV19,TRBD1,few,TRBJ1-3,TGTGCCAGTGGCATGACAGGGAGCTCTGGAAACACCATATATTTT,CASGMTGSSGNTIYF
TRBV28,TRBD1,-,TRBJ2-7,TGTGCCAGCAGTACTCTCCCGGGACAGGGGAAGGCCGAGCAGTACTTC,CASSTLPGQGKAEQYF
TRBV6-2/TRBV6-3,-,once,TRBJ2-1,TGTGCCAGCAGCGCGGTGAATGAGCAGTTCTTC,CASSAVNEQFF